These 4 T cell receptor beta chains were sequenced from one sample in a study of CD8 T cells in Susac syndrome. Random hexamers primed reverse transcription of roughly 0.5 to 1 ug RNA. TCRdb independently ran MiXCR on the immunoSEQ multiplex PCR reads; one entry per CDR3 protein. This sample has 200,000 to 300,000 distinct CDR3 sequences, with just over 90% found just once. The sample consisted of CD4+ T cells from PBMCs. The receptor source for this set is a human donor with multiple sclerosis.

Only one count was recorded for this clonotype. The J gene is TRBJ2-7, the V gene TRBV6-5, with a tentative D call TRBD1 (5 bases). Per germline, CDR1 MNHEY and CDR2 SVGAGI. CDR3 length: 17 residues. The V end lost 2 bases, the J end lost 1 base, and 18 bases lay between the germline ends. Written as DNA, the CDR3 is TGTGCCAGCAGTTACCCTACAGGCCCCGGTAGGTCCTACGAGCAGTACTTC. As protein: CASSYPTGPGRSYEQYF.

For this clonotype: One end of the junction is discordant with germline, which a read error may explain. The V gene is TRBV20-1, the J gene TRBJ1-1; D is unclear. The CDR3 runs to 11 residues. Germline CDR1 is DFQATT and CDR2 is SNEGSKA (reference sequence). CDR3: CSSRQNTEAFF. The CDR3 DNA sequence: TGCAGTTCTAGACAAAACACTGAAGCTTTCTTT.

V and J are TRBV2 and TRBJ2-3; 11 nucleotides match TRBD2. The CDR3 sequence is 17 residues long. V lost 4 bases to trimming and J lost 2 bases; unmatched junction nucleotides: 8. Germline V gene data show CDR1 as SNHLY and CDR2 as FYNNEI. CDR3 in DNA: TGTGCCAGCAGTGTGAGGGGGACTAGCGGCACCACAGATACGCAGTATTTT. Protein product: CASSVRGTSGTTDTQYF.

This sequence joins TRBV7-9 and TRBJ2-5; D might be TRBD2 (6 bases). CDR1 and CDR2 from the germline V gene are SEHNR and FQNEAQ (reference sequence). The CDR3 totals 18 residues. Deletions cut 4 bases from V and 3 bases from J, with 24 bases between. CDR3 sequence reads: CASSSAGLAKGYKETQYF. The DNA for the CDR3 is TGTGCCAGCAGCTCGGCCGGGCTAGCGAAGGGCTACAAAGAGACCCAGTACTTC.